This paragraph reports one T cell receptor (beta chain). TCRdb's table, derived via immunoSEQ multiplex PCR, lists solely in-frame clones and lacks some. Found here are 90,000 or so clones, approximately 90% of them singletons; the top ten hold around 0.93%. This sample was taken from a study of T cell changes during pregnancy in multiple sclerosis. This CDR3 region has 17 residues. Germline V gene data show CDR1 as GTSNPN and CDR2 as SVGIG (reference sequence). The V segment lost 7 bases and the J segment 7 bases; nucleotides outside the gene matches: 21. The rearrangement uses TRBV30 and TRBJ1-4, with TRBD1 identical over 7 bases. The sequence was obtained from a female donor with multiple sclerosis, enrolled in a pregnancy study. The sequencing used peripheral blood, collected before pregnancy. The CDR3 reads CAFGVRGRTGGGEKLFF. The CDR3 nucleotides are TGTGCCTTCGGAGTTAGGGGGCGGACAGGAGGAGGTGAAAAACTGTTTTTT.